The entry below gives a single TCR beta chain sequence along with its context. Its antigen is not yet known. Nothing much larger sits one base from this clone, and base qualities are not available. One collaborating source in Seattle enrolled patients while the patients were actively infected and followed the patients over time throughout the course of disease. Each collaborating institution followed its own protocols to collect whole blood in K2EDTA tubes. Collaborator samples were shipped for TCRbeta analysis as frozen whole blood, isolated PBMCs, or DNA extracted from either sample type. This record belongs to a study of blood T cell repertoires in COVID-19 (dated by TCRdb to 2018 to 2020). With regard to the full study: Samples from collaborators originated in the United States, Italy and Spain and spanned both the acute and convalescent phases of COVID-19. Subjects who had been exposed to COVID-19, were actively infected with it, or had recovered from it provided the deeply sampled blood TCRbeta repertoires that made up the dataset. The repertoires were made available in a free public database intended to serve as a resource for research on the immune response to SARS-CoV-2. Samples were obtained from the ongoing ImmuneRACE study (first 160 participants) and from over 1,000 subjects provided by 6 global collaborators. The material from the prospective study consisted of cDNA or gDNA derived from T cells, B-cell-depleted T cells, or PBMCs. HLA class I and class II types, where available, came from metadata supplied by the sample provider rather than from assay-based typing. Nearly every sample came with metadata listing a de-identified subject ID, COVID-19 status, age in years and sex. What the research found in general, with its limitations: The quantity of clinical and demographic metadata differed by source and by participant and was supplied without curation.

TCRbeta CDR3 regions were amplified from genomic DNA by means of the immunoSEQ Assay, a bias-controlled multiplex PCR. In the original analysis: The number of nucleated cells in each sample was estimated by amplification of reference gene primers within the assay. To quantify the absolute abundance of each unique TCRbeta CDR3 rearrangement, sequence reads were collapsed and filtered. For each sample, productive Simpson clonality was calculated as the square root of Simpson's diversity index over productive rearrangements. What TCRdb holds here is the immuneACCESS table cut down to in-frame rearrangements. Part of the clones is not present; checked against another copy, under half of the missing clones reflect an unresolved V gene, and the others are unexplained. V and J calls and clone size are copied from that table; D and trimming were computed from the DNA. This sample gives hundreds of thousands of clones in total; more than 80% of them show up just once. Of the sample, roughly 1.2% falls within the top ten clones.

Specimen: peripheral blood. The sequence derives from a woman in her 30s with COVID-19, enrolled during active disease.

Here is the DNA: TGTGCCAGCAGCCCCACGCGGGACCCCGGCAATGAGCAGTTCTTC. Its protein product is CASSPTRDPGNEQFF. The chain links TRBV7-3 with TRBJ2-1; D gene: possibly TRBD2, on 6 matching bases. The CDR1 and CDR2 encoded by the germline V gene are SGHTA and FQGTGA. Cut back by 5 bases and 6 bases, the V and J ends lie 17 bases apart. The CDR3 contains 15 residues, cysteine and phenylalanine counted. This entry keeps only the CDR3 DNA: 45 bases, framed from base 1.